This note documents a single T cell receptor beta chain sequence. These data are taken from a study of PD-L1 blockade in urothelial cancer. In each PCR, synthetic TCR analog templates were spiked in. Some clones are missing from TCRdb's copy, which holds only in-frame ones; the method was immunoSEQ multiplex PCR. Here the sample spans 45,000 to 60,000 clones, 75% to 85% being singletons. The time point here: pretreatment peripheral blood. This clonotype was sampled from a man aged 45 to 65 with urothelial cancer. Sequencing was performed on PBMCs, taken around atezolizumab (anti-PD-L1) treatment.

This CDR3 reads CASSSQGFGEQYV. In DNA form, the CDR3 reads TGTGCCAGCAGCTCCCAGGGTTTCGGCGAGCAGTACGTC. This chain joins TRBV14 and TRBJ2-7; perhaps TRBD1 as D (5 bases). CDR3 length equals 13 residues. Germline V gene sequence: CDR1 SGHDN, CDR2 FVKESK. V was trimmed by 5 bases and J by 6 bases, leaving 14 bases between them.